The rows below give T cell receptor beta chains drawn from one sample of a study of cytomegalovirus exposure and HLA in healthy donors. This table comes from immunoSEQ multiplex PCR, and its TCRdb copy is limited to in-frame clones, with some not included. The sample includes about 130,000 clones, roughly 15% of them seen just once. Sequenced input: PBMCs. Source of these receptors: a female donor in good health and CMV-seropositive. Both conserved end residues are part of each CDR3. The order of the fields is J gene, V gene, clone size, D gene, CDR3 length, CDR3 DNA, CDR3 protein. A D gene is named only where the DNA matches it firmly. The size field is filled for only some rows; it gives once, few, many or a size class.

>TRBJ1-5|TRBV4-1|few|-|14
TGCGCCAGCAGTGCTCAGGGATTTGGTCAGCCCCAGCATTTT
CASSAQGFGQPQHF
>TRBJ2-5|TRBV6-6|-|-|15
TGTGCCAGCAGTTTCTCCGACAGCCGGAGTTGGGCCCAGTACTTC
CASSFSDSRSWAQYF
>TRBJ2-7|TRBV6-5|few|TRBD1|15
TGTGCCAGCAGTTACAGGGACAGGGGGATGAACGAGCAGTACTTC
CASSYRDRGMNEQYF
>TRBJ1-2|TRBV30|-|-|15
TGTGCCTGGAGTGTACTAACCCTGGACAGCAGTGGCTACACCTTC
CAWSVLTLDSSGYTF
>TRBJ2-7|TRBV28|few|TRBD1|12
TGTGCCAGCAGTTCAGGGGGCCACGAGCAGTACTTC
CASSSGGHEQYF
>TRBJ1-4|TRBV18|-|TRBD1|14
TGTGCCAGCTCACCAGGGACAGGGCTTGAAGAACTGTTTTTT
CASSPGTGLEELFF
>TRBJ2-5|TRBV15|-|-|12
TGCGCCACCAGTACGACTTGGGAGACCCAGTACTTC
CATSTTWETQYF
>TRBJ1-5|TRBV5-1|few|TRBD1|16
TGCGCCAGCAGCCTAGCCGGGACAGGGAGCAATCAGCCCCAGCATTTT
CASSLAGTGSNQPQHF
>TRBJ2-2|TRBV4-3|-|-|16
TGCGCCAGCAGCCAAGAAACTAGCCTGAACACCGGGGAGCTGTTTTTT
CASSQETSLNTGELFF
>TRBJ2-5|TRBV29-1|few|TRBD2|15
TGCAGCGTTGAAGGGACTAGCGGGGGACAAGAGACCCAGTACTTC
CSVEGTSGGQETQYF
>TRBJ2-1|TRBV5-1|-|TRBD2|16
TGCGCCAGCAGCCCAGTAGCGGGAGGGACCTACAATGAGCAGTTCTTC
CASSPVAGGTYNEQFF
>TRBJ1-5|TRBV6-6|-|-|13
TGTGCCAGCAGTACGGGACTACCGGAGCCCCAGCATTTT
CASSTGLPEPQHF
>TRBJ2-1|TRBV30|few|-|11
TGTGCCTGGGACAGTTACAATGAGCAGTTCTTC
CAWDSYNEQFF
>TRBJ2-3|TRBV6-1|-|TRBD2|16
TGTGCCAGCAGTGTCCTAGCGGGGGGGGGAGGAGATACGCAGTATTTT
CASSVLAGGGGDTQYF
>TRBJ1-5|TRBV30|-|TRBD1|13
TGTGCCTGGAGTGTACTAGAGGGACAGCCCCGGCATTTT
CAWSVLEGQPRHF
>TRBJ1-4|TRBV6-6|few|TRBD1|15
TGTGCCAGCAGCCCGAGACAGGGCCCTAATGAAAAACTGTTTTTT
CASSPRQGPNEKLFF
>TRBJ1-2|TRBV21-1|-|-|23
TGTGCCAGCAGCTTTTCGGGCAGGTGGAGACAGAACAAACCACGCATCGTTAACTATGGCTACACCTTC
CASSFSGRWRQNKPRIVNYGYTF
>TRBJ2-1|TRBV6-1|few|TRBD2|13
TGTGCCAGCCGGGAGGGGCCGAGGCTCGAGCAGTTCTTC
CASREGPRLEQFF
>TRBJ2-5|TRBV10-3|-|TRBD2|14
TGTGCCATCAGTGAGTTGGGGGGGGAAGAGACCCAGTACTTC
CAISELGGEETQYF
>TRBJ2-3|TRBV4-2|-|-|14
TGTGCCAGCCGAAGAAGACTCCAAGAGGATACGCAGTATTTT
CASRRRLQEDTQYF
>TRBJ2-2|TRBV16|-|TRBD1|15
TGTGCCAGCAGCCGGACAGGGGTAGTCACCGGGGAGCTGTTTTTT
CASSRTGVVTGELFF
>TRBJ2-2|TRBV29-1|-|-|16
TGCAGCGTTGAGTTGCAGAAGTACGCGAACACCGGGGAGCTGTTTTTT
CSVELQKYANTGELFF
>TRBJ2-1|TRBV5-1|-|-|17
TGCGCCAGCAGAACGAGAGCTTCCGGGACTTCCGCCGGGGAGCAGTTCTTC
CASRTRASGTSAGEQFF
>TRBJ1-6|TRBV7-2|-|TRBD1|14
TGTGCCAGCAGCTTGAGACAGGGTCTTTCACCCCTCCACTTT
CASSLRQGLSPLHF
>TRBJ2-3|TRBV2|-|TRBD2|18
TGTGCCAGCAGGTGGCTAGCGGGAGAGCTTAATGACACAGATACGCAGTATTTT
CASRWLAGELNDTDTQYF
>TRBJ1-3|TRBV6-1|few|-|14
TGTGCCAGCGTCAGGGTCCCGAGAGGAAACACCATATATTTT
CASVRVPRGNTIYF
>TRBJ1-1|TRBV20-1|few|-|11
TGCAGTGCTCAGAAGAACACTGAAGCTTTCTTT
CSAQKNTEAFF
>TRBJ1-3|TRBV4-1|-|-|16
TGCGCCAGCAGCCAAGAGTCAGGTCAGGGGGGAAACACCATATATTTT
CASSQESGQGGNTIYF
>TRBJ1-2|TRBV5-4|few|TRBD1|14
TGTGCCAGCAGCGGGTTAGGGACAGGGTATGGCTACACCTTC
CASSGLGTGYGYTF
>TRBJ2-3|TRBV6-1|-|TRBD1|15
TGTGCCAGCAGTGACCGGGACAGGGGCAAAGATACGCAGTATTTT
CASSDRDRGKDTQYF
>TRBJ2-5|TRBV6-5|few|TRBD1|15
TGTGCCAGCAGGGACAGGGGTGAGAGACAAGAGACCCAGTACTTC
CASRDRGERQETQYF
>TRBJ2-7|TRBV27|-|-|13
TGTGCCAGCAGTTTTCACCCAGCCTACGAGCAGTACTTC
CASSFHPAYEQYF
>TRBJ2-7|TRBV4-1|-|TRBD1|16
TGCGCCAGCAGCCAAGACCGAGACAGGGGGGGCTACGAGCAGTACTTC
CASSQDRDRGGYEQYF
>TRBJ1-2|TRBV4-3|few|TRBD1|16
TGCGCCAGCAGCCAAGGGAATAGGGGGCTTGACTATGGCTACACCTTC
CASSQGNRGLDYGYTF
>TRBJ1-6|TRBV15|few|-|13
TGTGCCACCAGCAGAGATAAGGGAGTACCCCTCCACTTT
CATSRDKGVPLHF
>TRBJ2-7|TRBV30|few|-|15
TGTGCCTGGAGTAAGGGGCAGACCCCTCCCTACGAGCAGTACTTC
CAWSKGQTPPYEQYF
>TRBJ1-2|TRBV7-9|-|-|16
TGTGCCAGCAGCTTATCCCAGGTCAATGGTCGGGGTGGCTACACCTTC
CASSLSQVNGRGGYTF
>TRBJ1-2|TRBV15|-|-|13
TGTGCCACCAGCAGGACAAACAGGAATGGCTACACCTTC
CATSRTNRNGYTF
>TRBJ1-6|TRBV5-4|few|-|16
TGTGCCAGCAGCTTGGGGGGCTTCACCGATAATTCACCCCTCCACTTT
CASSLGGFTDNSPLHF
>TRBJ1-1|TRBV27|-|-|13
TGTGCCAGCAGGGTCGGGACTCGGAGGAAAGCTTTCTTT
CASRVGTRRKAFF
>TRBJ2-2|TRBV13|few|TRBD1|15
TGTGCCAGCAGCCTAGAGAGGGGGCGCACCGGGGAGCTGTTTTTT
CASSLERGRTGELFF
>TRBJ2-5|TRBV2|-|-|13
TGTGCCAGCAGTGTGGGAGGAGAAGAGACCCAGTACTTC
CASSVGGEETQYF
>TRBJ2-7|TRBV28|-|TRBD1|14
TGTGCCAGCGAATTAGGGACAGGGTTGGGCGAGCAGTACTTC
CASELGTGLGEQYF
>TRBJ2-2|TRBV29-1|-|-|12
TGCAGCGTTATATGGGGGCCCGGGGAGCTGTTTTTT
CSVIWGPGELFF
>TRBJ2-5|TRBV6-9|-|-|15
TGTGCCAGCAGTTATCTAGGCAGGGGCCAAGAGACCCAGTACTTC
CASSYLGRGQETQYF
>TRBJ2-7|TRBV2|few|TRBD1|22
TGTGCCAGTGGTGAGGACAGGGTCAAAACCGGCCGAGTTAGAAAGAAGGGAAACGAGCAGTACTTC
CASGEDRVKTGRVRKKGNEQYF
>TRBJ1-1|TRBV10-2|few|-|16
TGCGCCAGCAGTGACCCGGGATTTACTACGAACACTGAAGCTTTCTTT
CASSDPGFTTNTEAFF
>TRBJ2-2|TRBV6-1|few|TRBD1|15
TGTGCCAGCAGTGTAAACAGGGGTTCCACCGGGGAGCTGTTTTTT
CASSVNRGSTGELFF
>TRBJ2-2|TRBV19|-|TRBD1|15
TGTGCCAGTAGTGGCATCAGGGGGCGCGCCGGGGAGCTGTTTTTT
CASSGIRGRAGELFF
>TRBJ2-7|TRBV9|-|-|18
TGTGCCAGCAGCGTAGGTTGTTGTGGGCCCGGTCTGTCATACGAGCAGTACTTC
CASSVGCCGPGLSYEQYF